The entry below gives a single T cell receptor (beta chain) sequence along with its context. This table comes from immunoSEQ multiplex PCR, and its TCRdb copy is limited to in-frame clones, with some not included. This table has about 320,000 clones, 85% appearing once. This sample was taken from a study of blood T cell repertoires in COVID-19. The CDR3 totals 14 residues. Germline trimming cut 5 bases from V and 0 bases from J; bases unmatched to any gene: 4. Per germline, CDR1 MNHEY and CDR2 SVGAGI. This sequence was found in a human donor in a cohort sampled during active COVID-19. This chain joins TRBV6-5 and TRBJ2-7, with 7 nucleotides matching TRBD2. Sequencing input: peripheral blood. The CDR3 sequence: CASSLGGSSYEQYF. CDR3 nucleotide sequence: TGTGCCAGCAGTCTCGGGGGGAGCTCCTACGAGCAGTACTTC.